The present T cell receptor (beta chain) was sequenced within a study of cytomegalovirus exposure and HLA in healthy donors. Notes on the study in general: In a later analysis, across HLA loci, associated TCR counts were highest for DRB1, lowest for HLA-C. The study designated about 180 TCR beta chains cytomegalovirus-associated.

From germline, CDR1 is SGHKS and CDR2 YYEKEE (reference sequence). The CDR3 covers 14 residues. V lost 0 bases and J lost 5, with 11 bases in between. PCR involved 60 Vbeta and 13 Jbeta primers. The method was immunoSEQ multiplex PCR; TCRdb's version includes in-frame clones alone and lacks a portion of them. Its listing shows roughly 75,000 clones. Turning to this clone: The antigen is unknown.

This sequence originates from a man aged 35-49 years in good health and CMV-seronegative. V usage is TRBV5-5 and J usage is TRBJ2-5; a possible D gene is TRBD2 (5 bases). The specimen was PBMCs. The CDR3 nucleotides read TGTGCCAGCAGCTTGGCCACTAGTACGGAGACCCAGTACTTC. This encodes CASSLATSTETQYF.